This paragraph covers one T cell receptor beta chain sequence. The antigen remains undetermined. This sample stems from a study of cytomegalovirus exposure and HLA in healthy donors. Across the study: There were 117 million unique TCR beta sequences, drawn from roughly 200 million T cells, in an earlier analysis.

Primers included in the PCR were 60 Vbeta and 13 Jbeta primers. Method: immunoSEQ multiplex PCR; TCRdb's copy keeps in-frame clones and lacks some. The data contain roughly 240,000 clones, roughly 80% of them singletons. General study findings and limits: In a later analysis, across HLA loci, associated TCR counts were highest for DRB1, lowest for HLA-C. In vitro, a few CMV-associated chains proved specific for CMV antigens.

The ends were cut back, 4 bases at V and 3 bases at J, with 12 bases in the middle. The CDR3 runs to 14 residues. CDR1 and CDR2 (germline): PRHDT, FYEKMQ (reference sequence). The chain employs TRBV13 and TRBJ2-5, with a possible D match to TRBD2 (6 bases). The source of this sequence is a woman in her 40s in good health and CMV-seropositive. The sequenced material came from PBMCs. The CDR3 sequence: CASSSSWEEETQYF. The CDR3 nucleotides are TGTGCCAGCAGCTCATCCTGGGAGGAAGAGACCCAGTACTTC.